The T cell receptor (beta chain) under discussion was sequenced for a study of T and B cells in COVID-19 patients (dated by TCRdb to the early 2020s). Background on the whole study: In this study, adaptive immunity was profiled in COVID-19 patients who either had active infection or had recovered, using TRB and IGH repertoire sequencing of peripheral blood. The recovered cohort included roughly 18 patients who contributed 20 samples, and most of those patients had mild to moderate COVID-19 that was managed on an outpatient basis. Patients in the recovered cohort had a median age of approximately 36 years, compared with around 70 years for patients in the active-infection cohort. Of the roughly 18 patients in the active-infection cohort, approximately eleven were critically ill and needed mechanical ventilation or ECMO. In the active-infection cohort, about 90% of the roughly 20 patients had comorbidities linked to unfavorable COVID-19 outcome. The TCR and BCR sequence repository comprised 30 to 40 patients and approximately 64 time points, with over 8 million TCR sequences analysed. A couple of patients were in both the active and recovered cohorts because samples existed from active disease and from after recovery. An age-matched reference group of some 40 healthy donors negative for COVID-19 antibodies was used as the comparison for repertoire analyses. As many as 9 follow-up blood samples were collected from each patient, and in some individuals these samples spanned different disease stages. Study-wide conclusions, independent of this receptor: Few blood samples were available from mildly ill patients while symptoms were present, and early samples from severe cases were likewise scarce. TRB repertoires were found to be highly clonal in active COVID-19, whereas diversity and richness at recovery were found to rise above healthy donor levels. Strongly skewed TRBV/TRBJ gene usage was reported in patients with COVID-19. The recovered cohort had 2,300 or so exclusive TCR clusters, including 31 low-pGen clusters. Specific T cell subsets (CD4+/Treg/CD8+) and sorted SARS-CoV-2-responsive or tetramer+ T cells had not yet been sequenced, and the corresponding sequencing experiments were ongoing. It was stated that prospective validation of the reported TCR clusters was required before the clusters could be put to clinical use. The cohort was considered too small for HLA contributions to COVID-19 susceptibility or severity to be assessed.

TRB repertoires were amplified from 250-500 ng of genomic DNA extracted from blood. The CDR3 holds 12 amino acids from the cysteine to the phenylalanine. Solely the CDR3 DNA is kept, with 36 bases framed from the first base. For this chain, trimming is 4 bases at the V end and 6 bases at the J end, and the number of junction bases without a gene match is 1. According to the germline V gene, CDR1 reads SQVTM and CDR2 reads ANQGSEA. Sequencing was carried out with an Illumina MiSeq. TRB rearrangements were amplified by multiplex PCR with BIOMED2 TRB-A/B primer pools. Illumina-compatible adapters and 7-nucleotide sample barcodes were attached to the amplicons in two consecutive PCRs. Phusion HS II polymerase was used for all library PCRs. The amplicons were purified from gel with the NucleoSpin Gel and PCR Clean-up kit, measured on Qubit, and combined at approximately 4 nM. Amplicon pool quality was checked on an Agilent 2100 Bioanalyzer before Illumina next-generation sequencing. Regarding the original processing steps: TRB rearrangements were annotated with MiXCR 3.0.8 using the default MiXCR reference library. Non-productive reads and sequences with fewer than 2 reads were excluded, and each unique CDR3 nucleotide sequence counted as one clone. Clonality, diversity, richness and V-J gene usage were computed in R 3.5.1. GLIPH2 was used for TCR clustering by CDR3 similarity, and generation probabilities were calculated by OLGA. GLIPH2 clusters were kept only if they contained at least four unique TCR clonotypes found in at least three individuals. The raw public data were reprocessed by TCRdb itself: fastp quality trimming at Q25, MiXCR clonotype calling, in-frame beta chains only. Merged by CDR3 protein, the rows form single entries marked with the most common genes and DNA. TCRdb, not the authors, supplied the V and J calls. Across this sample there are roughly 15,000 distinct CDR3 sequences, with 25% to 35% seen only once. Approximately 4.6% of the sample belongs to the ten largest clones.

As regards this clonotype: Its antigen target is currently unknown. No base-level quality is on record; no much larger clone is a single base apart.

Rearrangement joined TRBV29-1 to TRBJ1-4, with 8 bases in between that match TRBD1. Material: blood. The sequence derives from a human donor who had recovered from COVID-19. The bases are TGCAGCGTTGGGACAGGGCATGAAAAACTGTTTTTT. Its translation reads: CSVGTGHEKLFF.